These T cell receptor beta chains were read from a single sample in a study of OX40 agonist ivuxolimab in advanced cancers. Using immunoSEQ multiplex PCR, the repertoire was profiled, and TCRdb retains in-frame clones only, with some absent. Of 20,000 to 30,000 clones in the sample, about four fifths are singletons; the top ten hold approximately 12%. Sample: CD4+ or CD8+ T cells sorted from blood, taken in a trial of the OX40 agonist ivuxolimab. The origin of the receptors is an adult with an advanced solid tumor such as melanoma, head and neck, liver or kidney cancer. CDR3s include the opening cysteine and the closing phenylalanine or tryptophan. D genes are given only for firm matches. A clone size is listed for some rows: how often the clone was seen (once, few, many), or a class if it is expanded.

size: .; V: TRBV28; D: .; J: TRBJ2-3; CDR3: CASSPGYRALGGHTDTQYF; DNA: TGTGCCAGCAGCCCTGGGTACAGGGCGTTAGGGGGTCACACAGATACGCAGTATTTT
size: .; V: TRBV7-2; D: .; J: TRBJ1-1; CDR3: CASSLVRVGNTEAFF; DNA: TGTGCCAGCAGCTTAGTGAGGGTCGGTAACACTGAAGCTTTCTTT
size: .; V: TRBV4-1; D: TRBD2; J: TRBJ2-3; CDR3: CASSPLAGGGTDTQYF; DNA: TGCGCCAGCAGCCCCCTAGCGGGGGGTGGCACAGATACGCAGTATTTT
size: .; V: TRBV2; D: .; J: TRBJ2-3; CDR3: CASSQGPDTQYF; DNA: TGTGCCAGCAGCCAAGGGCCAGATACGCAGTATTTT
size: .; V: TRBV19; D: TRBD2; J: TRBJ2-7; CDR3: CASTGGGSEQYF; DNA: TGTGCCAGTACTGGCGGGGGGAGCGAGCAGTACTTC
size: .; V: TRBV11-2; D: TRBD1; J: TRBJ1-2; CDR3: CASSLGQLYGYTF; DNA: TGTGCCAGCAGCTTGGGACAGCTATACGGCTACACCTTC
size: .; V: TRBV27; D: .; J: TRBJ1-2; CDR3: CASSPSWVSDYGYTF; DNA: TGTGCCAGCAGCCCTAGCTGGGTTTCTGACTATGGCTACACCTTC
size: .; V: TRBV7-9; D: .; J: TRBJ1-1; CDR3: CASSFPRGTTEAFF; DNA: TGTGCCAGCAGCTTCCCCAGAGGGACAACTGAAGCTTTCTTT
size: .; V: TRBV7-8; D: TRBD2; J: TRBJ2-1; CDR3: CASSLGTSGDSYNEQFF; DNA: TGTGCCAGCAGCTTAGGGACTAGCGGAGACTCCTACAATGAGCAGTTCTTC
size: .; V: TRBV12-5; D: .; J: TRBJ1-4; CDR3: CASGLVLVGQGRRTNEKLFF; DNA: TGTGCTAGTGGTTTGGTACTAGTGGGGCAGGGGAGGCGGACTAATGAAAAACTGTTTTTT
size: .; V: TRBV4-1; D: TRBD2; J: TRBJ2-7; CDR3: CASSQVRSSGYEQYF; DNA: TGCGCCAGCAGCCAAGTTAGGTCTAGCGGATACGAGCAGTACTTC
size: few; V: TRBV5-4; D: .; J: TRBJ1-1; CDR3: CASSTATEAFF; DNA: TGTGCCAGCAGCACAGCGACTGAAGCTTTCTTT
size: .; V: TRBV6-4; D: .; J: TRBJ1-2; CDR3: CASSEKSKRRPYGYTF; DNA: TGTGCCAGCAGTGAAAAGTCCAAAAGACGGCCTTATGGCTACACCTTC
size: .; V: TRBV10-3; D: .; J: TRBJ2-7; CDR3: CAISDEARAYEQYF; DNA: TGTGCCATCAGCGATGAAGCCAGGGCCTACGAGCAGTACTTC
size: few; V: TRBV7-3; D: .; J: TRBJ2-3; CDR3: CASSSGTHSTDTQYF; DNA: TGTGCCAGCAGCTCTGGGACGCATAGCACAGATACGCAGTATTTT
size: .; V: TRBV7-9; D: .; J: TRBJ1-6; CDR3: CASTRMGNSPLHF; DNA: TGTGCCAGCACCCGGATGGGAAATTCACCCCTCCACTTT
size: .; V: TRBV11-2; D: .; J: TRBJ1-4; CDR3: CASSPVLGDEKLFF; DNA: TGTGCCAGCAGCCCCGTCCTGGGGGATGAAAAACTGTTTTTT
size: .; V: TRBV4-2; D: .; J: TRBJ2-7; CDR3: CASSPPQSYEQYF; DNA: TGTGCCAGCAGCCCCCCTCAGAGCTACGAGCAGTACTTC
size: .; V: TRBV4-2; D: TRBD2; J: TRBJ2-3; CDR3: CASSSRTSGGADTQYF; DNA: TGTGCCAGCAGCTCGAGGACTAGCGGGGGGGCTGATACGCAGTATTTT
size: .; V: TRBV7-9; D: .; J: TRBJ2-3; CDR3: CASSSPPSDTQYF; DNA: TGTGCCAGCAGCAGTCCCCCTAGTGATACGCAGTATTTT
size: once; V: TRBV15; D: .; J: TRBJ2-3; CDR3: CATSRDDLTDTQYF; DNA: TGTGCCACCAGCAGAGATGATCTCACAGATACGCAGTATTTT
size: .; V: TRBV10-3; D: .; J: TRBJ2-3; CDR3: CAISAGAILSTDTQYF; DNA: TGTGCCATCAGCGCGGGGGCCATATTAAGCACAGATACGCAGTATTTT
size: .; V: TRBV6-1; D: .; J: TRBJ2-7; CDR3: CASSGDSYEQYF; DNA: TGTGCCAGCTCGGGGGATTCTTACGAGCAGTACTTC
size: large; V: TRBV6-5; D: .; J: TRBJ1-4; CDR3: CASSYSVGFRNEKLFF; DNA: TGTGCCAGCAGTTACTCGGTGGGGTTTCGCAATGAAAAACTGTTTTTT
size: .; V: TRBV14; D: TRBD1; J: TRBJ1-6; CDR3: CASSHRGLDSPLHF; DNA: TGTGCCAGCAGCCACAGGGGGTTGGATTCACCCCTCCACTTT
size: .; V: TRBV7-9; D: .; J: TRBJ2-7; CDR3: CASSYMRAEQYF; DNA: TGTGCCAGCAGCTATATGAGAGCCGAGCAGTACTTC
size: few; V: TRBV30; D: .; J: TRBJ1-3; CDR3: CAWSVVGDHPGNTIYF; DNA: TGTGCCTGGAGTGTGGTCGGGGATCACCCTGGAAACACCATATATTTT
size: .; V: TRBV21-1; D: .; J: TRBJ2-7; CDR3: CASGMASYEQYF; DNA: TGTGCCAGCGGAATGGCTTCCTACGAGCAGTACTTC
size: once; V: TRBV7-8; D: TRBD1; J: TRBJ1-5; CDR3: CASSWTGFYQPQHF; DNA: TGTGCCAGCAGCTGGACAGGGTTTTATCAGCCCCAGCATTTT
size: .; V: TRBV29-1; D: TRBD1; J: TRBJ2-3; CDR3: CSVEEQGDLTDTQYF; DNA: TGCAGCGTTGAGGAACAGGGGGACCTCACAGATACGCAGTATTTT
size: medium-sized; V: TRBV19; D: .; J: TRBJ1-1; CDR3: CASSISPRTEAFF; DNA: TGTGCCAGTAGTATATCCCCTCGGACTGAAGCTTTCTTT
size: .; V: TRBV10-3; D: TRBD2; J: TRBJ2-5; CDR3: CAISDLAGEGETQYF; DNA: TGTGCCATCAGTGACCTAGCGGGGGAAGGAGAGACCCAGTACTTC
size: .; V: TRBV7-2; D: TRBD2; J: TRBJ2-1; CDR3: CASSLGPLAGGPNEQFF; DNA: TGTGCCAGCAGCTTAGGCCCCCTAGCGGGGGGGCCCAATGAGCAGTTCTTC
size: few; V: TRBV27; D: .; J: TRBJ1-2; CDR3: CASSDGVGYTF; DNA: TGTGCCAGCAGTGATGGGGTGGGCTACACCTTC
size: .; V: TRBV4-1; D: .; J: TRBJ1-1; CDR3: CASSQEGGTGRVNTEAFF; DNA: TGCGCCAGCAGCCAAGAGGGGGGAACAGGGAGGGTGAACACTGAAGCTTTCTTT
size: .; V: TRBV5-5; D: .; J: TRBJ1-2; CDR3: CASSQDNYGYTF; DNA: TGTGCCAGCAGCCAGGACAACTATGGCTACACCTTC
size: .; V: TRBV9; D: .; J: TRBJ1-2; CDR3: CASSPLGPGYGYTF; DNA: TGTGCCAGCAGCCCCCTAGGGCCTGGCTATGGCTACACCTTC
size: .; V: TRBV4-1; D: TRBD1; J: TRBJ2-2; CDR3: CASSQETPPGQGNTGELFF; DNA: TGCGCCAGCAGCCAAGAGACCCCGCCGGGACAGGGAAACACCGGGGAGCTGTTTTTT
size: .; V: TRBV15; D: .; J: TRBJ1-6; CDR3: CATSARPGNSPLHF; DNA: TGTGCCACCAGCGCCCGTCCAGGGAATTCACCCCTCCACTTT
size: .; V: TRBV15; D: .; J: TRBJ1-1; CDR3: CATSSLDPNTEAFF; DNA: TGTGCCACCAGCTCGCTCGACCCGAACACTGAAGCTTTCTTT
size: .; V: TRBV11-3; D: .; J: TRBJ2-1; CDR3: CASSLDRMRDNEQFF; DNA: TGTGCCAGCAGCTTAGATCGCATGCGTGACAATGAGCAGTTCTTC
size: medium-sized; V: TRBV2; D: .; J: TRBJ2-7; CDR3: CASSPTETHEQYF; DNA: TGTGCCAGCAGTCCCACCGAAACCCACGAGCAGTACTTC
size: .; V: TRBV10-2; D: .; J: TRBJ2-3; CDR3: CASSESRTASTDTQYF; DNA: TGCGCCAGCAGTGAGTCAAGGACAGCCAGCACAGATACGCAGTATTTT
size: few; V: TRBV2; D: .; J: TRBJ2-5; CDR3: CASSDWRIQETQYF; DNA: TGTGCCAGCAGTGATTGGCGGATTCAAGAGACCCAGTACTTC
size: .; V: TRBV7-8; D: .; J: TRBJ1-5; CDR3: CASSLERQTFSNQPQHF; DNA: TGTGCCAGCAGCTTAGAGCGACAAACTTTTAGCAATCAGCCCCAGCATTTT
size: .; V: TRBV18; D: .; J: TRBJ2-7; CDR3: CASSTSDSWAYEQYF; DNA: TGTGCCAGCTCAACATCGGACAGTTGGGCCTACGAGCAGTACTTC
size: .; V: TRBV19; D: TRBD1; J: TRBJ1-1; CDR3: CASSRGQGANTEAFF; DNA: TGTGCCAGTAGTCGGGGGCAGGGGGCAAACACTGAAGCTTTCTTT
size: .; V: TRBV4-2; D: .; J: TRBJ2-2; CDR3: CASSPLGAAGELFF; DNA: TGTGCCAGCAGCCCTCTTGGGGCGGCCGGGGAGCTGTTTTTT
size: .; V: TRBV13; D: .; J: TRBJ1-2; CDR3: CASTARLEGGYTF; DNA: TGTGCCAGCACCGCCCGACTCGAAGGTGGCTACACCTTC
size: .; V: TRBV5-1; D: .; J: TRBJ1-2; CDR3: CASSPVGGESYGYTF; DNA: TGCGCCAGCAGCCCAGTCGGGGGCGAGAGCTATGGCTACACCTTC
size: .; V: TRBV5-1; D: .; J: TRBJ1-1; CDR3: CASSSKGPLGNTEAFF; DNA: TGCGCCAGCAGCTCCAAGGGACCTTTGGGGAACACTGAAGCTTTCTTT
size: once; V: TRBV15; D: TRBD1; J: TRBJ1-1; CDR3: CATSRGQGDAFF; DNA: TGTGCCACCAGCAGGGGACAGGGGGACGCTTTCTTT
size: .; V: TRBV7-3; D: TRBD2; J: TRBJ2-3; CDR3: CASSSSGGRTDTQYF; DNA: TGTGCCAGCAGCTCTAGCGGGGGCCGCACAGATACGCAGTATTTT